This T cell receptor (beta chain) comes out of a study of cytomegalovirus exposure and HLA in healthy donors (dated by TCRdb to 2017 to 2019). Turning to the overall study: A later analysis indicated that the 120 or so validation repertoires were generated on the platform also employed for the approximately 700 repertoires of the first cohort. The study aimed to test whether cataloging public T cell receptors could reveal signatures of past pathogen exposure. In addition to the first cohort of 666 subjects, a separate validation cohort of approximately 130 different subjects was used. To predict cytomegalovirus infection status, the study combined high-throughput TCR immunosequencing, statistical association of individual TCRs with disease status, and machine learning.

In its sample, this clone was seen a few times. It lacks a known antigen. It has no much larger one-base neighbor in the sample; base qualities were not kept. Donors formed part of the validation cohort, which comprised 120 subjects and was distinct from the first cohort of 690 or so subjects. Trimming takes 8 bases from V and 2 bases from J, and the germline ends sit 12 bases apart. The CDR3 holds 13 amino acids from the cysteine to the phenylalanine. Only the CDR3 portion is preserved as DNA: 39 bases, with reading frame beginning at the first base. Via the germline V gene, CDR1 is SGHAT and CDR2 FQNNGV. What the authors observed across the whole study: Of the cluster scores, around 95% were above 0 in a later analysis, which found that TCRs clustered in the first cohort also tended to co-occur in the approximately 120 validation repertoires. In the study, around 150 TCR beta chains were listed as associated with cytomegalovirus. In vitro tests confirmed that a few of the cytomegalovirus-associated TCR beta chains recognize cytomegalovirus antigens. The validation cohort had no HLA typing available for a later analysis, so co-occurrence within that cohort was assessed over all 130 or so repertoires. Cytomegalovirus status was reported to be diagnosed by the classifier with high specificity and sensitivity in both the original and validation cohorts. Most TCR sequences were seen in very few donors, while some public TCRs were found in many individuals. The authors suggested that the approach could potentially be generalized to other disease states and immunological phenotypes.

Libraries were constructed by the immunoSEQ multiplex PCR assay. The paper's processing steps were these. A statistical classification framework was developed to diagnose cytomegalovirus status using the catalog of TCR beta chain sequences. The table was pulled from immuneACCESS by TCRdb, which kept in-frame rearrangements only. Such tables lose some clones; where checked, under half of the loss comes from unresolved V genes, and the rest has no known cause. That table is the source of V, J and clone size, and D and trimming were worked out from the DNA. The sample records 150,000 to 200,000 clones, around 85% of which are singletons. Together, the top ten hold about 2.3% of the sample.

The V and J segments used are TRBV11-2 and TRBJ1-2, and possibly TRBD1, on 5 matching bases. This clonotype was obtained from a young man in good health and CMV-seropositive. Sequencing input: PBMCs. The DNA sequence is TGTGCCAGCGGCATCCCAGGGAACTATGGCTACACCTTC. It translates to CASGIPGNYGYTF.